A single sample gave rise to the 17 T cell receptor beta chains below, sequenced in a study of blood T cell repertoires in COVID-19. The table came from immunoSEQ multiplex PCR; TCRdb's copy has only in-frame clones and leaves some out. The sample consists of fewer than 350,000 clones, about 85% of them appearing once. The sequencing input was PBMCs or T cells enriched from blood (not recorded which). The receptors come from a woman aged 45-60 years who had recovered from COVID-19.

The chain couples TRBV6-5 to TRBJ2-7; D might be TRBD2 (7 bases). The germline gives CDR1 MNHEY, CDR2 SVGAGI. The CDR3 totals 14 residues. V gave up 7 bases and J gave up 7 bases, with 20 bases separating them. CDR3 residues: CASNPGLPGEEQYF. DNA of the CDR3: TGTGCCAGCAACCCGGGACTACCAGGGGAGGAGCAGTACTTC.

This clone has a handful of counts. V gene TRBV10-1 combines with J gene TRBJ2-2, with 9 positions matching TRBD1. The ends lost 5 bases at V and 2 bases at J; junction bases unmatched: 3. Germline CDR1 WNHNN, CDR2 SYGVQD (reference sequence). The CDR3 is 15 amino acids. CDR3 in amino acids: CASSWDRVNTGELFF. CDR3 nucleotide sequence: TGCGCCAGCAGTTGGGACAGGGTAAACACCGGGGAGCTGTTTTTT.

The J gene is TRBJ2-7, the V gene TRBV9; D not resolved. V was pared by 0 bases and J by 1 base, with 8 bases between. There are 14 residues in the CDR3. The germline CDR1 and CDR2 sequences are SGDLS and YYNGEE. In nucleotides, the CDR3 is TGTGCCAGCAGCGTAGGTGCGGATTCCTACGAGCAGTACTTC. It translates to CASSVGADSYEQYF.

Note on this clone: Other DNA sequences in this specimen translate into the identical CDR3. V is TRBV18 and J is TRBJ1-1, with 7 bases fitting TRBD1. Unmatched junction bases numbered 4, after V lost 1 base and J lost 2 bases. The CDR3 covers 15 residues. CDR1 and CDR2 (germline): KGHSH, LQKENI. CDR3 sequence: CASSPRGTANTEAFF. CDR3 sequence (DNA): TGTGCCAGCTCACCACGAGGGACAGCCAACACTGAAGCTTTCTTT.

The chain couples TRBV5-4 to TRBJ2-7; no clear D gene. The CDR3 is 13 residues long. The germline CDR1 and CDR2 sequences are SGHNT and YYREEE (reference sequence). Trimming removed 3 bases from V and 1 base from J, with 8 bases in between. The CDR3 sequence is CASSSRLSYEQYF. CDR3 bases: TGTGCCAGCAGCTCCCGTTTGTCCTACGAGCAGTACTTC. Variable domain in full (rest from reference TRBV5-4 and TRBJ2-7): ETGVTQSPTHLIKTRGQQVTLRCSSQSGHNTVSWYQQALGQGPQFIFQYYREEENGRGNFPPRFSGLQFPNYSSELNVNALELDDSALYLCASSSRLSYEQYFGPGTRLTVT.

This chain connects TRBV2 to TRBJ1-5, with TRBD1 as a possible D gene (6 bases). Germline-derived CDR1 and CDR2 are SNHLY and FYNNEI. V was cut by 7 bases and J by 7 bases, with 17 bases left in between. This CDR3 region has 14 residues. The CDR3: CASTRDISMQPQHF. CDR3 bases: TGTGCCAGCACTAGGGACATTAGTATGCAGCCCCAGCATTTT.

The chain employs TRBV2 and TRBJ1-5; TRBD1 aligns across 10 bases. This CDR3 comprises 16 residues. V shed 5 bases, J shed 2 bases, and the junction held 6 bases outside the gene matches. The germline V gene has CDR1 SNHLY and CDR2 FYNNEI. The chain's CDR3 is CASSPTGGGGNQPQHF. The CDR3 coding sequence is TGTGCCAGCAGTCCGACAGGGGGCGGTGGCAATCAGCCCCAGCATTTT.

V gene TRBV5-1 combines with J gene TRBJ1-2, with D possibly matching TRBD1 (5 bases). The germline V and J ends were trimmed by 5 bases and 5 bases, with 10 bases remaining between them. Germline CDR1 and CDR2: SGHRS and YFSETQ. The CDR3 totals 12 residues. CDR3 region: CASSSDRYGYTF. Written as DNA, the CDR3 is TGCGCCAGCAGTTCCGACAGATATGGCTACACCTTC.

This chain joins TRBV7-3 and TRBJ1-1, with D tentatively TRBD1 (5 bases). The germline V gene encodes CDR1 SGHTA and CDR2 FQGTGA. The CDR3 length is 14 residues. V gave up 5 bases and J gave up 5 bases, with 15 bases separating them. The chain's CDR3 is CASSPGGEGTEAFF. The CDR3 nucleotides are TGTGCCAGCAGCCCCGGAGGGGAGGGAACTGAAGCTTTCTTT. Complete variable domain (other parts from reference TRBV7-3 and TRBJ1-1): GAGVSQTPSNKVTEKGKYVELRCDPISGHTALYWYRQSLGQGPEFLIYFQGTGAADDSGLPNDRFFAVRPEGSVSTLKIQRTERGDSAVYLCASSPGGEGTEAFFGQGTRLTVV.

This clone is a singleton in its sample. The chain carries TRBV2 and TRBJ2-1, with a possible D match to TRBD2 (6 bases). The CDR3 totals 20 residues. Trimming left V 6 bases short and J 6 bases short, with 33 bases between. The germline gives CDR1 SNHLY, CDR2 FYNNEI. DNA for the CDR3: TGTGCCAGCAGAACCAGGAGGGGCGTCGCGAGGCTAGTAGATCGCAATGAGCAGTTCTTC. Translating it yields CASRTRRGVARLVDRNEQFF. Filled out from reference TRBV2 and TRBJ2-1, the complete variable domain reads EPEVTQTPSHQVTQMGQEVILRCVPISNHLYFYWYRQILGQKVEFLVSFYNNEISEKSEIFDDQFSVERPDGSNFTLKIRSTKLEDSAMYFCASRTRRGVARLVDRNEQFFGPGTRLTVL.

V and J are TRBV6-2 or TRBV6-3 and TRBJ1-5; weak D call: TRBD1 (5 bases). The V end was cut by 2 bases, the J end by 0 bases, with 14 bases between. The CDR3 extends over 17 amino acids. The V gene's germline CDR1 is MNHEY and CDR2 SVGEGT. Written as DNA, the CDR3 is TGTGCCAGCAGTTACCCTCCGGGAGGGGTTAGCAATCAGCCCCAGCATTTT. Protein: CASSYPPGGVSNQPQHF.

CDR3: CASSARDYKNNEQFF. CDR3 DNA sequence: TGTGCCAGCAGCGCCCGGGACTACAAAAACAATGAGCAGTTCTTC. The gene calls are TRBV14 and TRBJ2-1, with 7 bases lining up with TRBD2. V gave up 5 bases and J gave up 5 bases; unmatched junction bases: 9. The germline V gene has CDR1 SGHDN and CDR2 FVKESK. The CDR3 contains 15 residues. Full variable domain (missing parts from reference TRBV14 and TRBJ2-1): EAGVTQFPSHSVIEKGQTVTLRCDPISGHDNLYWYRRVMGKEIKFLLHFVKESKQDESGMPNNRFLAERTGGTYSTLKVQPAELEDSGVYFCASSARDYKNNEQFFGPGTRLTVL.

The genes are TRBV19 and TRBJ1-5, with 7 positions matching TRBD1. V was pared by 3 bases and J by 3 bases, with 5 bases of the junction left unmatched. Germline V gene sequence: CDR1 LNHDA, CDR2 SQIVND (reference sequence). CDR3 length equals 15 residues. The CDR3 DNA reads as TGTGCCAGTAGTATGGAGGGACAGAACAATCAGCCCCAGCATTTT. Its translation is CASSMEGQNNQPQHF. The full variable domain, its missing parts supplied by reference TRBV19 and TRBJ1-5, is DGGITQSPKYLFRKEGQNVTLSCEQNLNHDAMYWYRQDPGQGLRLIYYSQIVNDFQKGDIAEGYSVSREKKESFPLTVTSAQKNPTAFYLCASSMEGQNNQPQHFGDGTRLSIL.

CDR3 protein: CASSQDPTGGHNEQFF. CDR3 DNA: TGCGCCAGCAGCCAAGATCCTACAGGGGGTCACAATGAGCAGTTCTTC. The chain is built from TRBV4-3 and TRBJ2-1; TRBD1 matches at 8 bases. Trimming removed 0 bases from V and 5 bases from J; junction bases left unmatched: 6. This CDR3 comprises 16 residues. Germline V gene lookup returns CDR1 LGHNA and CDR2 YSLEER.

This chain uses TRBV15 with TRBJ2-5; 11 positions agree with TRBD2. The V gene's germline CDR1 is LNHNV and CDR2 YYDKDF (reference sequence). CDR3 size: 18 residues. V gave up 0 bases and J gave up 4 bases; unmatched junction bases: 10. The CDR3 spells CATSRDGPGLAGGETQYF. In DNA form, the CDR3 reads TGTGCCACCAGCAGAGATGGGCCCGGCCTAGCGGGGGGAGAGACCCAGTACTTC.

The chain joins TRBV6-5 to TRBJ2-3, with no clear D. This CDR3 comprises 15 residues. The V end was cut by 2 bases, the J end by 0 bases, with 9 bases between. In germline, CDR1 is MNHEY, CDR2 SVGAGI. The CDR3 loop reads CASSYGLPSTDTQYF. CDR3 coding DNA: TGTGCCAGCAGTTACGGGCTACCGAGCACAGATACGCAGTATTTT.

This chain connects TRBV2 to TRBJ2-7, with 9 bases that match TRBD1. The germline V gene has CDR1 SNHLY and CDR2 FYNNEI. CDR3 length: 12 residues. V lost 10 bases to trimming and J lost 4 bases; unmatched junction nucleotides: 5. The CDR3 region is CAMRDRAYEQYF. Written as DNA, the CDR3 is TGTGCCATGAGGGACAGGGCTTACGAGCAGTACTTC.